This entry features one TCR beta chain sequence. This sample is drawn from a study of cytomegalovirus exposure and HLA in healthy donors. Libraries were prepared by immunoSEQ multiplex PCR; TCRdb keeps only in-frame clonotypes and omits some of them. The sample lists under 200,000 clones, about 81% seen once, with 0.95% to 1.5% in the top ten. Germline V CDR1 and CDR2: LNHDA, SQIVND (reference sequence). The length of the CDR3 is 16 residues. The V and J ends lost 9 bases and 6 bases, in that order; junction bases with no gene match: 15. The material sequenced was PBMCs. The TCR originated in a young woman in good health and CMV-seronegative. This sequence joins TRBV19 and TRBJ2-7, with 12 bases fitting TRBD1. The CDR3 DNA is TGTGCCAGCTCCGGGACAGGGGGCGCGTCAGTCCTCGAGCAGTACTTC. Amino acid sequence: CASSGTGGASVLEQYF.